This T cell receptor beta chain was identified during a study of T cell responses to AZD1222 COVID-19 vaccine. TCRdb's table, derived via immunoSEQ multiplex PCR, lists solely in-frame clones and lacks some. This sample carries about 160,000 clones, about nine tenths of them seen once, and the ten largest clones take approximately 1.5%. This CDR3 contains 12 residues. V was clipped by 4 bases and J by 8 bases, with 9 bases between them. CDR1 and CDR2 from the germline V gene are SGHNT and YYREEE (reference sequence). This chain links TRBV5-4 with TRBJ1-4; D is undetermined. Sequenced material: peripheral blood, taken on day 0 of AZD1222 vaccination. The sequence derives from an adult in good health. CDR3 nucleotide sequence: TGTGCCAGCAGCCTCGATGGGGAAAAACTGTTTTTT. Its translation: CASSLDGEKLFF.